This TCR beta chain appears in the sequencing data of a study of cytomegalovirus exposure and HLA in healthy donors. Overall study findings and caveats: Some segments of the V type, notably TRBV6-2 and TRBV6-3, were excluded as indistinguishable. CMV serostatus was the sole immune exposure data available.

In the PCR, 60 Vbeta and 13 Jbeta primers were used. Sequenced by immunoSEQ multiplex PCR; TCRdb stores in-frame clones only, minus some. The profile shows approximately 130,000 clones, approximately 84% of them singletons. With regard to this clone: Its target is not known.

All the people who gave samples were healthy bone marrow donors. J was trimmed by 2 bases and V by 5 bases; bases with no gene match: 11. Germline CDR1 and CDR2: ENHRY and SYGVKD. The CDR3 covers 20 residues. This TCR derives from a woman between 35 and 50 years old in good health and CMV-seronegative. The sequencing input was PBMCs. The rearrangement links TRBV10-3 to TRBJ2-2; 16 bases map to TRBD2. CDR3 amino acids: CAISPTSGTSGRVNTGELFF. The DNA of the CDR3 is TGTGCCATCAGTCCTACTTCCGGGACTAGCGGGAGGGTCAACACCGGGGAGCTGTTTTTT.